Sequencing of this T cell receptor beta chain was carried out in a study of blood T cells in healthy people across ages. This clonotype was counted only a few times. Isolation per sample recovered at least 7 million PBMCs. Combining a sample-barcoded 5' primer with a J-beta primer mix, a second PCR ran for about 6 to 11 cycles. TCRdb re-derived calls from the 5' RACE reads in MiXCR, one entry per CDR3 protein. The table records about 1.1 million distinct CDR3 sequences, more than 30% of them present only once. Trimming cost V 2 bases and J 8 bases, with 12 bases left between them. The CDR3 is 13 residues long. Germline lookup yields CDR1 SGHTA and CDR2 FQGNSA.

The gene calls are TRBV7-2 and TRBJ1-2; D gene unclear. Sequenced input: blood. The receptor was derived from a man between 18 and 35 years old in good health. The CDR3 DNA reads as TGTGCCAGCAGCTTAACGGTTTGGGAGGGCTACACCTTC. Translation gives CASSLTVWEGYTF.